A single sample gave rise to the 16 T cell receptor beta chains below, sequenced in a study of identical twins. MiXCR, run by TCRdb on the 5' RACE reads, gives a single entry per CDR3 protein. This sample has around 570,000 distinct CDR3 sequences, with just under 10% found just once. Another study also made use of these data, one on yellow fever vaccine responses in identical twins.

The sequenced sample consisted of PBMCs. Receptor source: a woman between 18 and 30 years old in good health.

This clonotype was recorded a few times. The chain recombines TRBV12-3 or TRBV12-4 with TRBJ2-3, with 12 bases aligning to TRBD2. Trimming removed 4 bases from V and 6 bases from J; junction bases left unmatched: 5. CDR3 size: 15 residues. In nucleotides, the CDR3 is TGTGCCAGCAGTTCTAGCGGGGGGGCACGGGATACGCAGTATTTT. It specifies CASSSSGGARDTQYF.

Ten or more counts support this clonotype. The chain recombines TRBV20-1 with TRBJ2-1; the D call may be TRBD1 or TRBD2 (5 bases each). V lost 4 bases and J 4 bases, leaving 14 bases between the germline ends. The CDR3 contains 14 residues. Germline V gene data show CDR1 as DFQATT and CDR2 as SNEGSKA (reference sequence). The CDR3 reads CSANEGKGYNEQFF. CDR3 DNA: TGCAGTGCTAATGAGGGGAAGGGGTACAATGAGCAGTTCTTC.

This clonotype has at least ten counts. The gene calls are TRBV20-1 and TRBJ2-3; TRBD1 aligns across 7 bases. CDR3 length: 15 residues. Germline trimming cut 5 bases from V and 3 bases from J; bases unmatched to any gene: 11. Germline V lookup: CDR1 DFQATT, CDR2 SNEGSKA (reference sequence). CDR3 in amino acids: CSAYRFDRATDTQYF. Written as DNA, the CDR3 is TGCAGTGCTTATCGATTCGACAGGGCTACAGATACGCAGTATTTT.

This clonotype appeared many times. The rearrangement uses TRBV7-2 and TRBJ1-2, with 8 bases fitting TRBD1. This CDR3 spans 14 amino acids. CDR1 is SGHTA and CDR2 is FQGNSA in the germline V gene. Losses at the gene ends were 1 base for V and 2 bases for J; bases not matched to a gene: 0. In DNA form, the CDR3 reads TGTGCCAGCAGCTTAGGGACAGGGAACTATGGCTACACCTTC. Translating gives CASSLGTGNYGYTF. Drawing the rest from reference TRBV7-2 and TRBJ1-2, the complete variable domain is GAGVSQSPSNKVTEKGKDVELRCDPISGHTALYWYRQSLGQGLEFLIYFQGNSAPDKSGLPSDRFSAERTGGSVSTLTIQRTQQEDSAVYLCASSLGTGNYGYTFGSGTRLTVV.

There are a few counts of this clonotype. The chain links TRBV5-1 to TRBJ2-6; D is perhaps TRBD1 or TRBD2 (5 bases each). The V end was cut by 0 bases, the J end by 0 bases, with 16 bases between. Germline values: CDR1 SGHRS, CDR2 YFSETQ. The CDR3 covers 19 residues. DNA of the CDR3: TGCGCCAGCAGCTTGGTTGGGGGACCCACCCCCTCTGGGGCCAACGTCCTGACTTTC. It codes for CASSLVGGPTPSGANVLTF.

This clonotype showed up just a few times. The rearrangement joins TRBV6-4 to TRBJ2-3; 14 nucleotides match TRBD2. Trimming at V came to 6 bases and at J to 0 bases, leaving 2 bases not matched to a gene. The CDR3 runs to 16 residues. Per germline, CDR1 MRHNA and CDR2 SNTAGT. Written as DNA, the CDR3 is TGTGCCAGCAGGCGACTAGCGGGAGGGAGCACAGATACGCAGTATTTT. It codes for CASRRLAGGSTDTQYF.

This clonotype was observed many times. The genes are TRBV5-1 and TRBJ2-1, with TRBD2 identical over 10 bases. CDR3 length equals 16 residues. Germline CDR1 and CDR2: SGHRS and YFSETQ. J was trimmed by 4 bases and V by 0 bases; bases with no gene match: 4. CDR3 sequence (DNA): TGCGCCAGCAGCTTGGTGGCTAGCGGGGGATACAATGAGCAGTTCTTC. Its translation: CASSLVASGGYNEQFF.

The chain links TRBV6-5 to TRBJ1-2; TRBD1 is a possible D gene (5 bases). Germline values: CDR1 MNHEY, CDR2 SVGAGI. The V and J ends lost 4 bases and 4 bases respectively, with 7 bases between them. The CDR3 runs 12 residues. The CDR3 nucleotides read TGTGCCAGCAGTTTTGGGACCTATGGCTACACCTTC. It encodes CASSFGTYGYTF.

This clonotype was observed a handful of times. The chain has TRBV5-8 and TRBJ2-1, with D unresolved. V was cut by 4 bases and J by 10 bases, with 9 bases left in between. CDR1 and CDR2 (germline): SGHTS, YDEGEE. The CDR3 runs 11 residues. The CDR3 region is CASSENGEQFF. The CDR3 nucleotides read TGTGCCAGCAGCGAGAACGGGGAGCAGTTCTTC.

This clonotype was counted ten times or more. The chain combines TRBV5-1 with TRBJ2-1, with TRBD1 identical over 8 bases. Per germline, CDR1 SGHRS and CDR2 YFSETQ. The CDR3 is 15 residues long. The V segment lost 4 bases and the J segment 3 bases; nucleotides outside the gene matches: 6. The CDR3 reads CASSPSGGHYNEQFF. The CDR3 DNA reads as TGCGCCAGCAGCCCGTCAGGGGGCCACTACAATGAGCAGTTCTTC. The complete variable domain, with remaining parts taken from reference TRBV5-1 and TRBJ2-1, reads KAGVTQTPRYLIKTRGQQVTLSCSPISGHRSVSWYQQTPGQGLQFLFEYFSETQRNKGNFPGRFSGRQFSNSRSEMNVSTLELGDSALYLCASSPSGGHYNEQFFGPGTRLTVL.

This clonotype was counted many times. V is TRBV5-1 and J is TRBJ2-7, with TRBD1 matching over 9 bases. Looked up from germline, CDR1 is SGHRS and CDR2 is YFSETQ. V dropped 4 bases and J dropped 0; count of bases not matched to a gene: 14. The CDR3 contains 18 residues. The CDR3 loop is CASSGLEDRGVLSYEQYF. CDR3 DNA sequence: TGCGCCAGCAGCGGACTCGAGGACAGGGGTGTCCTCTCCTACGAGCAGTACTTC.

This clonotype was seen a handful of times. V is TRBV3-1 and J is TRBJ2-1; D ambiguous. CDR1 LGHDT and CDR2 YNNKEL come from the germline V gene (reference sequence). With 4 bases removed from V and 9 bases from J, the gap between germline ends came to 13 bases. CDR3 length: 13 residues. For the CDR3, the DNA is TGTGCCAGCAGCCTACTCCTGCGAAGTGAGCAGTTCTTC. Its protein product is CASSLLLRSEQFF.

The CDR3 bases are TGTGCCAGCAGCCCCGGGACAGGCTGGCTCGAGACCCAGTACTTC. This gives the protein CASSPGTGWLETQYF. The V gene is TRBV7-2, the J gene TRBJ2-5; 8 bases map to TRBD1. This CDR3 comprises 15 residues. V was clipped by 5 bases and J by 5 bases; unmatched bases: 10. Germline values: CDR1 SGHTA, CDR2 FQGNSA.

This chain joins TRBV20-1 and TRBJ1-2; maybe TRBD1 (5 bases). CDR1 is DFQATT, CDR2 SNEGSKA, per germline (reference sequence). The CDR3 totals 14 residues. V shed 3 bases and J shed 4 bases, with 15 bases lying between them. CDR3 residues: CSASRAISTYGYTF. For the CDR3, the DNA is TGCAGTGCTAGCAGGGCCATCTCCACCTATGGCTACACCTTC.

This clonotype was seen repeatedly, ten times or more. The chain uses TRBV29-1 and TRBJ2-1; D tentatively reads TRBD1 or TRBD2 (5 bases each). V lost 7 bases and J 4 bases, leaving 20 bases between the germline ends. The CDR3 runs to 15 residues. Germline lookup yields CDR1 SQVTM and CDR2 ANQGSEA. CDR3 coding DNA: TGCAGCGGAGTTGAGGGGACGGGCGAGTACAATGAGCAGTTCTTC. This sequence encodes CSGVEGTGEYNEQFF.

This clonotype was recorded at least ten times. CDR3 nucleotide sequence: TGTGCCAGCACGGTCCTCGGGGCAACTAATGAAAAACTGTTTTTT. Its translation: CASTVLGATNEKLFF. The chain couples TRBV28 to TRBJ1-4; D uncertain. Trimming removed 7 bases from V and 0 bases from J, with 12 bases in between. This CDR3 contains 15 residues. The germline gives CDR1 MDHEN, CDR2 SYDVKM.